Each of the 4 T cell receptor beta chains below was sequenced from the same sample in a study of T cells in localized non-small cell lung cancer (dated by TCRdb to 2018 to 2021). To prepare the library, the immunoSEQ multiplex PCR assay was applied. TCRdb retrieved this table from immuneACCESS and kept in-frame rearrangements only. Not all clones are present; in checked studies, unresolved V genes account for under half, and no reason is known for the remainder. A total of around 23,000 clones appear in this sample, roughly 88% of them only once. The ten top clones hold roughly 30% of the sample. Here the sequenced sample was peripheral blood mononuclear cells, taken before any cancer treatment. These receptor sequences come from a male donor aged 60 or over with stage II lung adenocarcinoma.

The chain employs TRBV28 and TRBJ1-5; tentatively, D is TRBD1 (5 bases). This CDR3 spans 14 amino acids. Germline loops: CDR1 MDHEN, CDR2 SYDVKM. The ends were cut back, 8 bases at V and 1 base at J, with 12 bases in the middle. CDR3 nucleotides: TGTGCCAGCGGGGAGGGGCAAAGCAATCAGCCCCAGCATTTT. Translation gives CASGEGQSNQPQHF.

V and J are TRBV5-1 and TRBJ1-2; D unresolved. In germline, CDR1 is SGHRS, CDR2 YFSETQ. The CDR3 is made up of 13 amino acids. Deletions cut 0 bases from V and 5 bases from J, with 8 bases between. The CDR3 nucleotides read TGCGCCAGCAGCTTGGAGGCTGCTTATGGCTACACCTTC. Its protein product is CASSLEAAYGYTF.

The V gene is TRBV18, the J gene TRBJ2-1; 10 bases are a match to TRBD2. V shed 6 bases, J shed 7 bases, and the junction held 9 bases outside the gene matches. CDR3 size: 15 residues. CDR1 is KGHSH, CDR2 LQKENI, per germline. The CDR3 spells CASSRGSSGRNEQFF. CDR3 sequence (DNA): TGTGCCAGCTCCCGGGGGTCTAGCGGGAGAAATGAGCAGTTCTTC.

The V gene is TRBV7-8, the J gene TRBJ1-2; 8 nucleotides match TRBD1. Trimming removed 0 bases from V and 8 bases from J; junction bases left unmatched: 11. This CDR3 spans 16 amino acids. Germline values: CDR1 SGHVS, CDR2 FQNEAQ. CDR3 nucleotide sequence: TGTGCCAGCAGCTTAGCGGAGGGACAGGTGGGCTACGGCTACACCTTC. Amino acid sequence: CASSLAEGQVGYGYTF.